This T cell receptor beta chain was profiled in a study of T cell repertoires in cytomegalovirus infection. Across the whole study: CMV infection and matching HLA type were both indicated by public TCR beta signatures. The study's findings and limits: Clonotype analysis showed dominance of the ex vivo response by HLA-C-restricted CMV-specific TCR beta clonotypes.

Germline values: CDR1 SGHVS, CDR2 FQNEAQ. V was cut by 5 bases and J by 1 base, with 20 bases left in between. CDR3 length equals 17 residues. This clonotype has ten or more counts. Its target is unknown. A single record per CDR3 protein comes from TCRdb applying MiXCR to the reads. The sample yields 700,000 to 850,000 distinct CDR3 sequences, 32% seen once. This clonotype originated in a human donor in good health (CMV status not recorded). Some clones in this sample may be carry-over from other donors' samples. Sequencing used cultured CD8+ T cells from PBMCs, obtained from culture after CMV antigen stimulation. The gene calls are TRBV7-8 and TRBJ1-1; unclear D gene. The CDR3 region is CASSKLSAPRENTEAFF. CDR3 DNA sequence: TGTGCCAGCAGCAAATTATCCGCGCCCCGGGAGAACACTGAAGCTTTCTTT.